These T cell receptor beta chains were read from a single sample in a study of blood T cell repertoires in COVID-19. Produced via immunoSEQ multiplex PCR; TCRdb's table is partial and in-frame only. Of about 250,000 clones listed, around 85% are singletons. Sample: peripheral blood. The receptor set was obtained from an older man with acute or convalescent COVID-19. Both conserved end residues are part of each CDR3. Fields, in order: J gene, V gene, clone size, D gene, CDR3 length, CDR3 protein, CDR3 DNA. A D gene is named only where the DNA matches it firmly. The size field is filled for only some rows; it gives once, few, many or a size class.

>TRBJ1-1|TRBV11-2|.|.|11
CASSLTQEAFF
TGTGCCAGCAGCCTCACCCAGGAAGCTTTCTTT
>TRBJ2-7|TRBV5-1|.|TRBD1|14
CASSERGLPYEQYF
TGCGCCAGCAGTGAGAGGGGGCTTCCCTACGAGCAGTACTTC
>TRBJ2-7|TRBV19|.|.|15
CASSIDPTDTSEQYF
TGTGCCAGTAGTATAGATCCGACGGACACCTCCGAGCAGTACTTC
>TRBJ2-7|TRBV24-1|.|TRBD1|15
CATSRRDRPSYEQYF
TGTGCCACCAGCCGCCGGGACAGGCCTTCCTACGAGCAGTACTTC
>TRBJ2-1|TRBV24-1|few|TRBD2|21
CATSDPRDGGIRGTSYNEQFF
TGTGCCACCAGTGATCCCAGGGACGGGGGGATTCGGGGAACCTCCTACAATGAGCAGTTCTTC
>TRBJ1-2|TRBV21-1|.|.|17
CASSRGGAGPPNYGYTF
TGTGCCAGCAGCAGGGGGGGTGCAGGCCCGCCTAACTATGGCTACACCTTC
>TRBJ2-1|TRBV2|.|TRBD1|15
CASRWDRGHYNEQFF
TGTGCCAGCAGATGGGACAGGGGGCACTACAATGAGCAGTTCTTC
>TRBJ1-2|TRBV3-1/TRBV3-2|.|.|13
CASSSEVGFGYTF
TGTGCCAGCAGTTCCGAGGTGGGTTTTGGCTACACCTTC
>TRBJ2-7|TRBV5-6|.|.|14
CASSFERGSYEQYF
TGTGCCAGCAGCTTCGAGAGGGGGAGCTACGAGCAGTACTTC
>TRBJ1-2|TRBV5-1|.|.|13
CASSFQTNYGYTF
TGCGCCAGCAGCTTTCAGACTAACTATGGCTACACCTTC
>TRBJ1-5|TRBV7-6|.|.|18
CASSLAGTGRIGNQPQHF
TGTGCCAGCAGCTTAGCCGGAACAGGGCGTATTGGCAATCAGCCCCAGCATTTT
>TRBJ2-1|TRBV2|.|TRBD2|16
CATKTSGGLSYNEQFF
TGTGCCACCAAGACTAGCGGGGGCCTTTCCTACAATGAGCAGTTCTTC
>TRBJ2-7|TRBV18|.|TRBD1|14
CASSTGFSSYEQYF
TGTGCCAGCTCGACAGGGTTTAGCTCCTACGAGCAGTACTTC
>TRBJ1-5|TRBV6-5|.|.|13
CASSLFSNQPQHF
TGTGCCAGCAGCTTATTTAGCAATCAGCCCCAGCATTTT
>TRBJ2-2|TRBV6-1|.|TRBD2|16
CASTEMGRENTGELFF
TGTGCCAGCACTGAGATGGGGAGGGAGAACACCGGGGAGCTGTTTTTT
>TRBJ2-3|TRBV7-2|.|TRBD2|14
CASRPLAGADTQYF
TGTGCCAGCAGACCATTAGCGGGCGCAGATACGCAGTATTTT
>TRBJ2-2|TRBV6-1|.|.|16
CASSAGTATYTGELFF
TGTGCCAGCAGTGCGGGAACAGCAACCTACACCGGGGAGCTGTTTTTT
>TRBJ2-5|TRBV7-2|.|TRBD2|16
CASSSGGLAGRETQYF
TGTGCCAGCAGTTCCGGGGGACTAGCGGGACGAGAGACCCAGTACTTC
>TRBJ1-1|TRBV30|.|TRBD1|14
CAWSLWDRRTEAFF
TGTGCCTGGAGTCTATGGGACAGGCGGACTGAAGCTTTCTTT